Each of the 25 T cell receptor beta chains below was sequenced from the same sample in a study of cytomegalovirus exposure and HLA in healthy donors. The PCR employed 60 Vbeta primers together with 13 Jbeta primers. Only in-frame clones appear in the TCRdb table, and some are missing; sequencing was by immunoSEQ multiplex PCR. In all, the sample yields just under 60,000 clones. What was sequenced was PBMCs. These receptors all come from a male donor in good health and CMV-seronegative.

CDR3 in DNA: TGTGCCAGCAGTAGACTAGCGGGAGGGGTTGGAGAGACCCAGTACTTC. Translated: CASSRLAGGVGETQYF. This chain connects TRBV6-6 to TRBJ2-5, with TRBD2 matching over 14 bases. Germline V CDR1 and CDR2: MNHNY, SVGAGI (reference sequence). Unmatched junction bases numbered 6, after V lost 5 bases and J lost 4 bases. CDR3 length: 16 amino acids.

The DNA for the CDR3 is TGTGCCAGCAGCCCCGGGACTAGCGCTACCCTCCAAGAGACCCAGTACTTC. Its protein product is CASSPGTSATLQETQYF. The chain joins TRBV7-2 to TRBJ2-5, with 10 bases that match TRBD2. J gave up 1 base and V 5 bases, and 10 bases lay outside the gene matches. Germline-derived CDR1 and CDR2 are SGHTA and FQGNSA. This CDR3 region has 17 residues.

The genes are TRBV6-5 and TRBJ1-1; maybe TRBD1 (6 bases). Germline CDR1 and CDR2: MNHEY and SVGAGI. Trimming cost V 4 bases and J 4 bases, with 13 bases left between them. The CDR3 has 14 residues. CDR3 in amino acids: CASSSTGRGTEAFF. DNA of the CDR3: TGTGCCAGCAGTTCTACAGGGAGAGGCACTGAAGCTTTCTTT.

Turning to this clone: The junction shows a germline mismatch at one end, possibly a read error. This chain uses TRBV6-4 with TRBJ1-1; no clear D gene. The CDR3 runs 13 residues. Per germline, CDR1 MRHNA and CDR2 SNTAGT. CDR3 sequence: CASSDSGNTEVFF. The DNA of the CDR3 is TGTGCCAGCAGTGACAGCGGGAACACTGAAGTTTTCTTT.

The chain combines TRBV30 with TRBJ1-6; 7 bases match TRBD1. The CDR3 loop spans 13 amino acids. V dropped 5 bases and J dropped 10; count of bases not matched to a gene: 8. Per the germline V gene, CDR1 is GTSNPN and CDR2 is SVGIG (reference sequence). CDR3 residues: CAWGGQLASPLHF. CDR3 nucleotide sequence: TGTGCCTGGGGGGGACAGTTAGCCTCACCCCTCCACTTT.

The CDR3 here is CASSEQALNEQYF. In DNA, the CDR3 is TGCGCCAGCAGTGAACAGGCGCTAAACGAGCAGTACTTC. V usage is TRBV5-1 and J usage is TRBJ2-7; perhaps TRBD1 as D (5 bases). The CDR3 is 13 amino acids. Germline assignment: CDR1 SGHRS and CDR2 YFSETQ. V lost 5 bases and J 5 bases, leaving 14 bases between the germline ends. The complete variable domain, with remaining parts taken from reference TRBV5-1 and TRBJ2-7, reads KAGVTQTPRYLIKTRGQQVTLSCSPISGHRSVSWYQQTPGQGLQFLFEYFSETQRNKGNFPGRFSGRQFSNSRSEMNVSTLELGDSALYLCASSEQALNEQYFGPGTRLTVT.

The rearrangement uses TRBV7-2 and TRBJ2-2, with D unresolved. V gave up 2 bases and J gave up 10 bases, with 5 bases separating them. The CDR3 length is 11 residues. Per germline, CDR1 SGHTA and CDR2 FQGNSA. The CDR3 reads CASSLSVELFF. CDR3 coding DNA: TGTGCCAGCAGCTTATCAGTGGAGCTGTTTTTT. Full variable domain (rest looked up from reference TRBV7-2 and TRBJ2-2): GAGVSQSPSNKVTEKGKDVELRCDPISGHTALYWYRQSLGQGLEFLIYFQGNSAPDKSGLPSDRFSAERTGGSVSTLTIQRTQQEDSAVYLCASSLSVELFFGEGSRLTVL.

J is TRBJ2-5 and V is TRBV5-1, with 8 positions matching TRBD1. V shed 3 bases and J 4 bases; nucleotides not matched to a gene: 8. The CDR3 spans 15 residues. Germline V CDR1 and CDR2: SGHRS, YFSETQ. CDR3 amino acids: CASSSQGAQSETQYF. DNA for the CDR3: TGCGCCAGCAGCTCGCAGGGGGCTCAGTCAGAGACCCAGTACTTC.

V usage is TRBV5-4 and J usage is TRBJ2-1; D perhaps matches TRBD1 (6 bases). Between the trimmed V and J ends, which lost 4 bases and 2 bases, there was a span of 13 bases. In germline, CDR1 is SGHNT, CDR2 YYREEE (reference sequence). This CDR3 contains 15 residues. The DNA for the CDR3 is TGTGCCAGCAGCGCCCAGGGGTCGGCCTACAATGAGCAGTTCTTC. Amino acids: CASSAQGSAYNEQFF.

The chain has TRBV11-2 and TRBJ2-2; 11 nucleotides line up with TRBD1. This CDR3 spans 14 amino acids. Germline values: CDR1 SGHAT, CDR2 FQNNGV. J gave up 8 bases and V 4 bases, and 3 bases lay outside the gene matches. CDR3 sequence: CASSWTGGNGELFF. The DNA of the CDR3 is TGTGCCAGCAGCTGGACAGGGGGCAATGGGGAGCTGTTTTTT. Looking up the rest from reference TRBV11-2 and TRBJ2-2 gives the full variable domain: EAGVAQSPRYKIIEKRQSVAFWCNPISGHATLYWYQQILGQGPKLLIQFQNNGVVDDSQLPKDRFSAERLKGVDSTLKIQPAKLEDSAVYLCASSWTGGNGELFFGEGSRLTVL.

The chain couples TRBV28 to TRBJ2-7; 11 nucleotides agree with TRBD1. Trimming took 8 bases from V and 4 from J; bases not matched to a gene: 4. This CDR3 contains 13 residues. CDR1 MDHEN and CDR2 SYDVKM come from the germline V gene. The CDR3 region is CASRDRGYYEQYF. The DNA of the CDR3 is TGTGCCAGCCGGGACAGGGGGTATTACGAGCAGTACTTC.

The chain employs TRBV5-1 and TRBJ1-6; 9 nucleotides line up with TRBD1. Trimming removed 4 bases from V and 7 bases from J; junction bases left unmatched: 9. The CDR3 consists of 16 residues. CDR1 is SGHRS and CDR2 is YFSETQ in the germline V gene. CDR3 DNA: TGCGCCAGCAGCACACAGGGGGCGATGGGGAATTCACCCCTCCACTTT. Translating it yields CASSTQGAMGNSPLHF.

V gene TRBV9 combines with J gene TRBJ2-5; TRBD2 matches at 11 bases. V shed 0 bases, J shed 2 bases, and the junction held 3 bases outside the gene matches. The germline V gene has CDR1 SGDLS and CDR2 YYNGEE. The CDR3 is made up of 16 amino acids. The CDR3 sequence is CASSVGGTSGQETQYF. The CDR3 region has the DNA TGTGCCAGCAGCGTAGGTGGGACTAGCGGACAAGAGACCCAGTACTTC.

The chain is built from TRBV2 and TRBJ2-5, with 9 bases that match TRBD2. From germline, CDR1 is SNHLY and CDR2 FYNNEI. V was pared by 4 bases and J by 10 bases, with 1 base of the junction left unmatched. The CDR3 is 11 residues long. The CDR3 DNA reads TGTGCCAGCAGTGCTAGCGGGAACCAGTACTTC. As protein: CASSASGNQYF. The full variable domain, rest sourced from reference TRBV2 and TRBJ2-5, is EPEVTQTPSHQVTQMGQEVILRCVPISNHLYFYWYRQILGQKVEFLVSFYNNEISEKSEIFDDQFSVERPDGSNFTLKIRSTKLEDSAMYFCASSASGNQYFGPGTRLLVL.

CDR3 in DNA: TGTGCCTGGAGTGTGCGGGACGGCTACACCTTC. Its translation is CAWSVRDGYTF. The chain joins TRBV30 to TRBJ1-2; the D gene is possibly TRBD1 (5 bases). The germline V gene encodes CDR1 GTSNPN and CDR2 SVGIG (reference sequence). The CDR3 is 11 amino acids. V was shortened by 0 bases and J by 8 bases, with 7 bases between the two germline ends.

This chain uses TRBV6-5 with TRBJ2-7, with 9 bases that match TRBD1. The germline CDR1 and CDR2 sequences are MNHEY and SVGAGI. There are 13 residues in the CDR3. Trimming at V came to 2 bases and at J to 6 bases, leaving 2 bases not matched to a gene. The CDR3 is CASSYQTGGEQYF. CDR3 sequence (DNA): TGTGCCAGCAGTTACCAGACAGGGGGCGAGCAGTACTTC.

This chain links TRBV4-3 with TRBJ1-4, with 7 bases fitting TRBD1. Germline V gene lookup returns CDR1 LGHNA and CDR2 YSLEER. This CDR3 is built from 18 residues. V trimming: 0 bases; J trimming: 5 bases; junction bases outside the gene matches: 12. The chain's CDR3 is CASSQESGGGLYNEKLFF. CDR3 nucleotides: TGCGCCAGCAGCCAAGAATCGGGAGGGGGCCTCTACAATGAAAAACTGTTTTTT.

V usage is TRBV6-5 and J usage is TRBJ1-4; TRBD1 matches 7 bases. Losses at the gene ends were 3 bases for V and 7 bases for J; bases not matched to a gene: 8. This CDR3 spans 15 amino acids. The V gene's germline CDR1 is MNHEY and CDR2 SVGAGI. CDR3 sequence: CASSYKGGTAEKLFF. DNA for the CDR3: TGTGCCAGCAGTTATAAAGGTGGGACAGCTGAAAAACTGTTTTTT.

J is TRBJ2-3 and V is TRBV5-1; weak D call: TRBD1 (5 bases). V was clipped by 7 bases and J by 4 bases, with 16 bases between them. Germline values: CDR1 SGHRS, CDR2 YFSETQ. This CDR3 has 14 amino acids. Here the CDR3 reads CASCSQPGSDTQYF. The CDR3 nucleotides are TGCGCCAGCTGTTCGCAGCCAGGGTCAGATACGCAGTATTTT.

J is TRBJ1-1 and V is TRBV7-9, with D perhaps TRBD1 (5 bases). The V end lost 5 bases, the J end lost 6 bases, and 13 bases lay between the germline ends. From germline, CDR1 is SEHNR and CDR2 FQNEAQ (reference sequence). The CDR3 extends over 13 amino acids. The CDR3 reads CASSLTTAPEAFF. The DNA for the CDR3 is TGTGCCAGCAGCCTAACGACAGCCCCTGAAGCTTTCTTT. Variable domain in full (rest from reference TRBV7-9 and TRBJ1-1): DTGVSQNPRHKITKRGQNVTFRCDPISEHNRLYWYRQTLGQGPEFLTYFQNEAQLEKSRLLSDRFSAERPKGSFSTLEIQRTEQGDSAMYLCASSLTTAPEAFFGQGTRLTVV.

V and J are TRBV4-1 and TRBJ2-2; TRBD2 matches at 9 bases. This CDR3 spans 21 amino acids. Per the germline V gene, CDR1 is MGHRA and CDR2 is YSYEKL. Losses at the gene ends were 0 bases for V and 4 bases for J; bases not matched to a gene: 18. The CDR3 region is CASSQDPQGVSGSGSTGELFF. CDR3 bases: TGCGCCAGCAGCCAAGACCCCCAGGGGGTTAGCGGGAGTGGGAGCACCGGGGAGCTGTTTTTT.

The chain couples TRBV9 to TRBJ2-1, with a tentative D call TRBD1 (7 bases). This CDR3 has 16 residues. Germline lookup yields CDR1 SGDLS and CDR2 YYNGEE. Trimming took off 0 bases at V and 5 bases at J, with 15 bases between the two ends. For the CDR3, the DNA is TGTGCCAGCAGCGTAGAGGGGCAGGGGGGTAACAATGAGCAGTTCTTC. Translated: CASSVEGQGGNNEQFF.

The CDR3 here is CASSGNRGLYEQYF. CDR3 bases: TGTGCCAGCAGTGGTAATAGGGGTCTCTACGAGCAGTACTTC. The chain uses TRBV6-5 and TRBJ2-7, with D possibly TRBD1 on 5 matching bases. The V end lost 5 bases, the J end lost 3 bases, and 14 bases lay between the germline ends. The CDR3 runs to 14 residues. CDR1 is MNHEY and CDR2 is SVGAGI in the germline V gene.

The CDR3 coding sequence is TGTGCCAGCAGCTCGGGGGAGGGTTCCTACGAGCAGTACTTC. Encoded protein: CASSSGEGSYEQYF. The V gene is TRBV7-9, the J gene TRBJ2-7; TRBD2 aligns across 7 bases. Unmatched junction bases numbered 4, after V lost 4 bases and J lost 1 base. Germline V lookup: CDR1 SEHNR, CDR2 FQNEAQ (reference sequence). The CDR3 totals 14 residues.

The chain joins TRBV28 to TRBJ2-5; 10 nucleotides line up with TRBD2. Judging by the DNA end, TRBJ2-7 fits better; the J call may be wrong. CDR1 and CDR2 from the germline V gene are MDHEN and SYDVKM. The CDR3 loop spans 14 amino acids. The CDR3 region has the DNA TGTGCCAGCAGTAGCTCTAGCGGGGGCCACGAGCAGTACTTC. Its translation is CASSSSSGGHEQYF.